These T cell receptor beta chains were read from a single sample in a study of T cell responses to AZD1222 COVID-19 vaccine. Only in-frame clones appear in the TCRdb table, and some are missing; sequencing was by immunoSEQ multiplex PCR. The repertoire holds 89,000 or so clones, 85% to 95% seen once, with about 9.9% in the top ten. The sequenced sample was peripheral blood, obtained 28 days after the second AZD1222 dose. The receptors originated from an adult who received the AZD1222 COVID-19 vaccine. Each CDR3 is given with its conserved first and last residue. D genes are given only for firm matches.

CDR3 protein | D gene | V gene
CASRWGANEKLFF | - | TRBV19
CASSLGGTRNEQFF | - | TRBV5-4
CASSLEGATIYF | - | TRBV12-3/TRBV12-4
CASSSGTDQTEAFF | TRBD1 | TRBV5-1
CASRPSGLAGRSTQYF | TRBD2 | TRBV5-4
CAIIPTGTSSYEQYF | TRBD1 | TRBV10-3
CASSHSGSSYEQYF | TRBD2 | TRBV27
CSVTGFRGYGYTF | - | TRBV29-1
CASTGGMTGSQPQHF | TRBD1 | TRBV28
CASNSPGVEETQYF | - | TRBV6-6
CASSWTSESTDTQYF | TRBD2 | TRBV2
CSASQGISNQPQHF | - | TRBV20-1
CASSLYSGRSNEQFF | - | TRBV28
CASSLWDSNYGYTF | - | TRBV19
CASTLVGWTEAFF | - | TRBV28
CASSLITGETGELFF | - | TRBV5-5
CASSHQGLSTF | - | TRBV3-1/TRBV3-2
CASSYGTANEKLFF | TRBD1 | TRBV5-1
CASRKFTPGHYEQYF | - | TRBV6-5
CASSQRGPEYSGNTIYF | - | TRBV3-1/TRBV3-2
CASSYREGSQPQHF | - | TRBV6-6
CASTLGGSTEAFF | - | TRBV5-6
CAISESRTEAFF | - | TRBV10-3
CATGTGGTEAFF | TRBD1 | TRBV24-1
CASSWNQGGAETQYF | - | TRBV11-2
CASSPIVGTSTDTQYF | - | TRBV3-1/TRBV3-2
CASSLDGLAVQANTEAFF | - | TRBV7-9
CASSGLGINEKLFF | - | TRBV2
CASSSLGKGSYNEQFF | - | TRBV5-1
CSVEDRGDSYNEQFF | - | TRBV29-1
CASETGGWNTEAFF | TRBD1 | TRBV11-2
CASSSQGAQPQHF | TRBD1 | TRBV6-5
CASTLAHSPLHF | - | TRBV28
CASSQGTGNSPLHF | - | TRBV14
CASSSRKTANTEAFF | - | TRBV11-1
CASSQGQAKGYGYTF | - | TRBV7-9
CASSRSGTGNNYGYTF | TRBD1 | TRBV3-1/TRBV3-2